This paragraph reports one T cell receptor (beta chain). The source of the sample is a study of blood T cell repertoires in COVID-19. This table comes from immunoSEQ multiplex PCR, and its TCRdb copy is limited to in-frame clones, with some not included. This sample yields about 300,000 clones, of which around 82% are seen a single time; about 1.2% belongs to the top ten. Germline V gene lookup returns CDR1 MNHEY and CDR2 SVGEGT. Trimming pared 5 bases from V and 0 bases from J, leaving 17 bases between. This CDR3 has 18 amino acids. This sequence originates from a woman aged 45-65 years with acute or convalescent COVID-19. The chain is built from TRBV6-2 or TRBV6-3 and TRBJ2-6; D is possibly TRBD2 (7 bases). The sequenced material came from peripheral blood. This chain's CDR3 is CASSRITGRDSGANVLTF. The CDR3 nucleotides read TGTGCCAGCAGTCGTATCACAGGGAGGGACTCTGGGGCCAACGTCCTGACTTTC.